Listed below are T cell receptor beta chains from one sample, sequenced in a study of blood T cell repertoires in COVID-19. Produced via immunoSEQ multiplex PCR; TCRdb's table is partial and in-frame only. This sample has approximately 40,000 clones, with 90% found just once. The sample comprised peripheral blood. Every receptor here comes from a human donor in a cohort sampled during active COVID-19. Each CDR3 is given without its conserved first and last residue. The order of the fields is J gene, V gene, CDR3 protein.

TRBJ2-1 TRBV7-2 ASSLIAGSIRSEQF
TRBJ2-1 TRBV27 ASSRTSGTHNEQF
TRBJ2-2 TRBV2 ASSESVPGELF
TRBJ2-5 TRBV24-1 ATSDPDRRETQY
TRBJ2-2 TRBV5-6 ASSRQVTGELF
TRBJ2-1 TRBV24-1 ATSDSGSAGVEQF
TRBJ2-7 TRBV29-1 SVGGGQGAKYEQY
TRBJ2-5 TRBV5-1 ASSLVGRPPSRETQY
TRBJ2-7 TRBV6-2/TRBV6-3 ASSYGSVTSYEQY
TRBJ2-7 TRBV19 ASSLAGGYEQY
TRBJ1-1 TRBV7-8 ASSPRRFRDTEAF